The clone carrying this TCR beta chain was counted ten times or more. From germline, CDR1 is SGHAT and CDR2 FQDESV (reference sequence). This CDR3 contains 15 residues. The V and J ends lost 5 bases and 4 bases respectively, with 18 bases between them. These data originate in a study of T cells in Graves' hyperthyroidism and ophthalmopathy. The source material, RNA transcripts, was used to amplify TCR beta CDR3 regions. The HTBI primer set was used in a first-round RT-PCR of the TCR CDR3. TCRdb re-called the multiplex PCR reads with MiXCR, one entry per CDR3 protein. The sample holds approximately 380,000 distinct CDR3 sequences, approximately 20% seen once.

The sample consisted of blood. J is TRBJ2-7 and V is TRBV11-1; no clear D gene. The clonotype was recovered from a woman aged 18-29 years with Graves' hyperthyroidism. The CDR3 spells CASSAEPIRSYEQYF. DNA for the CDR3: TGTGCCAGCAGCGCGGAGCCCATCCGCTCTTACGAGCAGTACTTC.